This TCR beta chain was recorded in a study of cytomegalovirus exposure and HLA in healthy donors. Overall study findings and caveats: Investigators reported fewer than 200 TCR beta chains as tied to cytomegalovirus. At a 0.05 false discovery rate, a later analysis found 18,000 or so TCR beta sequences to be associated with HLA alleles.

Details on this clone: Its antigen remains unknown.

Germline CDR1 SEHNR, CDR2 FQNEAQ (reference sequence). The CDR3 loop spans 15 amino acids. V lost 5 bases, J lost 1 base, and 7 bases stayed unmatched. The PCR employed 60 Vbeta primers together with 13 Jbeta primers. Libraries were prepared by immunoSEQ multiplex PCR; TCRdb keeps only in-frame clonotypes and omits some of them. This sample's table reports approximately 75,000 clones. This TCR came from a boy younger than 18 in good health and CMV-seronegative. Sequencing used PBMCs. The chain has TRBV7-9 and TRBJ1-1, with 7 positions matching TRBD1. In DNA form, the CDR3 reads TGTGCCAGCAGCCCCCCTGGGACAGCGAACACTGAAGCTTTCTTT. Its translation: CASSPPGTANTEAFF.